This T cell receptor (beta chain) derives from a study of OX40 agonist ivuxolimab in advanced cancers. Study-wide background: The patients' treatment was ivuxolimab, an agonistic anti-OX40 (CD134) antibody. Hepatocellular carcinoma, melanoma, renal cell or head and neck cancer was diagnosed in the dose-escalation patients. Notes on the study in general: The study observed clonal expansion of CD4+ and CD8+ blood T cells by week 6 at 0.1 to 3.0 mg/kg. No antigen was identified for the clonally expanded peripheral T cells.

Turning to this clone: Its cognate antigen is unknown.

This CDR3 comprises 13 residues. Germline V lookup: CDR1 SGHTA, CDR2 FQGNSA. Trimming cost V 4 bases and J 0 bases, with 3 bases left between them. The assay was immunoSEQ multiplex PCR, and TCRdb's table has in-frame clones only and misses some. Of about 14,000 clones detected, 85% to 90% appear once; the ten largest clones hold roughly 6.3%. The chain couples TRBV7-2 to TRBJ2-2; unclear D gene. Source: CD4+ or CD8+ T cells sorted from blood, taken in a trial of the OX40 agonist ivuxolimab. This clonotype originated in an adult with an advanced solid tumor such as melanoma, head and neck, liver or kidney cancer. DNA for the CDR3: TGTGCCAGCAGCTCCTCGAACACCGGGGAGCTGTTTTTT. Translating it yields CASSSSNTGELFF.